This TCR beta chain was obtained from a study of blood T cells in healthy people across ages. The second PCR ran about 6 to 12 cycles with a sample-barcoded 5' primer and J-beta primers. A template-switch adaptor that had 12 random nucleotides put a tag on each cDNA molecule. TCRdb reprocessed the 5' RACE reads with MiXCR, giving one entry per CDR3 protein. The sample gives about 670,000 distinct CDR3 sequences, approximately 40% of which show up once; around 32% is in the top ten. V was clipped by 4 bases and J by 2 bases; unmatched bases: 14. CDR1 and CDR2 from the germline V gene are SQVTM and ANQGSEA. This CDR3 spans 18 amino acids.

This clonotype originated in a man at least 80 years old in good health. The J gene is TRBJ2-3, the V gene TRBV29-1; 11 nucleotides agree with TRBD2. Source material: blood. CDR3 nucleotide sequence: TGCAGCGTTGGCCCTTTCGCTAGCGGGGGGCACTTCACAGATACGCAGTATTTT. Encoded protein: CSVGPFASGGHFTDTQYF.